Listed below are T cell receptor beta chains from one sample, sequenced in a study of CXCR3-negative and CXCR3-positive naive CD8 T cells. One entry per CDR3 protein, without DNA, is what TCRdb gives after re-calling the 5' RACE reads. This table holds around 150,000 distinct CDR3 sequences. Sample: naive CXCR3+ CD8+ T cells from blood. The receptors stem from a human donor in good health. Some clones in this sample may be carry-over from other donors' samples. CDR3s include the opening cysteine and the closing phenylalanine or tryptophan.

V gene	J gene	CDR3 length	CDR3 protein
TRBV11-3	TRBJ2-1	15	CASSLGVADSNEQFF
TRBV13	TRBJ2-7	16	CASSTAQGANPYEQYF
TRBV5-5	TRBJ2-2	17	CASSLRLARSNTGELFF
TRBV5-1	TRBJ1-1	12	CASSLAGAEAYF
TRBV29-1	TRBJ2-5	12	CSVERSAVTQYF
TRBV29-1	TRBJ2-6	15	CSAEGDLAGANVLTF
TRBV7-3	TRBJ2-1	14	CASSLGTGPNEQFF
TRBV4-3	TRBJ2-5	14	CASSQAGGMETQYF
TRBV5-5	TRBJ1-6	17	CASSLALHGVRDSPLHF
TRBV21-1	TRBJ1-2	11	CASSLIHGYTF
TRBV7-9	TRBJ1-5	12	CASSLGSQPQHF
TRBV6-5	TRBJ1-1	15	CASSYFGTGSTEAFF
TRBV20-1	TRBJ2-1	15	CSARALGQGDREQFF
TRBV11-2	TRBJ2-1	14	CASSLEIPRAEQFF
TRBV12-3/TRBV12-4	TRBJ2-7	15	CASSLESSGSYEQYF
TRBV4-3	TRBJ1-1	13	CASSQDLFSEAFF
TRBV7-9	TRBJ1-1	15	CASSAGTDMNTEAFF
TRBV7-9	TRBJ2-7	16	CASSLAGRGRSYEQYF
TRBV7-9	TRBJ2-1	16	CASSPRGQGLSNEQFF
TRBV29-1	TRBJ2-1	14	CSVSTLGTHNEQFF
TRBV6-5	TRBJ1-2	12	CASSYDGYGYTF
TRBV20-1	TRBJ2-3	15	CSAQLLAESTDTQYF
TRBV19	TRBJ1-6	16	CASSPGGRGYNSPLHF
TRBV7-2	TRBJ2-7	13	CASSLWGAVEQYF
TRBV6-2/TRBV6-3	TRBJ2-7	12	CASSYLRVEQYF
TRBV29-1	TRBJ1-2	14	CSVEGLGFSYGYTF
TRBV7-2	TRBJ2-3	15	CASSLGTAFTDTQYF
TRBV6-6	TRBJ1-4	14	CASRDRGQAEKLFF
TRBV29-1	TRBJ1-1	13	CSVVTGINTEAFF
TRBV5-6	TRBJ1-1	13	CASSLRRLAEAFF
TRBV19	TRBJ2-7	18	CASSSRRTSGRTNYEQYF
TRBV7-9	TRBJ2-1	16	CASSFPRDRGYNEQFF
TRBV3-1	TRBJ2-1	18	CASSQDALAGVSYNEQFF
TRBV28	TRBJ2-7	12	CASSPPAYEQYF
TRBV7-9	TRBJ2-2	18	CASSYLIISEQNTGELFF
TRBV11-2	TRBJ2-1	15	CASSSTSGTYNEQFF
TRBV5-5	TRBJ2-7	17	CASRAWFTGSSAYEQYF
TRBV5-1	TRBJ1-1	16	CASSLKNAAINTEAFF
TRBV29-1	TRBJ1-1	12	CSALLGDQRAFF
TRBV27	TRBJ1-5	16	CASSFYGFGSNQPQHF
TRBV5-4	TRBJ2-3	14	CASSGRAGSDTQYF
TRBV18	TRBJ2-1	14	CASSRTGGYDEQFF
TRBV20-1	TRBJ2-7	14	CSARAASSRYEQYF
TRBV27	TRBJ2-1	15	CASSLGQGGMNEQFF
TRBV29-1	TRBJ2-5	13	CSVAHRDQETQYF
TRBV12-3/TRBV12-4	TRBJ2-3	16	CASSLAGLAGRYTQYF
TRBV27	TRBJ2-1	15	CASSSAAGLYNEQFF
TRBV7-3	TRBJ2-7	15	CASSSFGQGTHEQYF
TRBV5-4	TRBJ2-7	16	CASSFLGTVPTYEQYF
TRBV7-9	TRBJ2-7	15	CASSSGLPGIYEQYF
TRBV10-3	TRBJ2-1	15	CAIAIGGGTNNEQFF
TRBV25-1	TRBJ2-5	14	CASSDEGEGETQYF
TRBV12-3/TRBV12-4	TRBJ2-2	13	CASPRRDTGELFF
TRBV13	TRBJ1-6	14	CASSSGTGGSPLHF
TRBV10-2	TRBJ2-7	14	CASSEYGGTYEQYF